What follows are 16 T cell receptor beta chains derived from one specimen sequenced in a study of T cell responses to AZD1222 COVID-19 vaccine. The table came from immunoSEQ multiplex PCR; TCRdb's copy has only in-frame clones and leaves some out. The sample consists of about 89,000 clones, approximately 89% of them appearing once. The source was peripheral blood, collected 28 days after the second AZD1222 dose. The receptor source for this set is an adult who received the AZD1222 COVID-19 vaccine.

The V call is TRBV5-1, the J call TRBJ1-1; D gene unclear. The CDR3 runs to 12 residues. The V end lost 5 bases, the J end lost 4 bases, and 9 bases lay between the germline ends. In germline, CDR1 is SGHRS, CDR2 YFSETQ. The CDR3 is CASRRGSTEAFF. In DNA, the CDR3 is TGCGCCAGCAGAAGAGGGAGCACTGAAGCTTTCTTT. The whole variable domain, filled in from reference TRBV5-1 and TRBJ1-1, reads KAGVTQTPRYLIKTRGQQVTLSCSPISGHRSVSWYQQTPGQGLQFLFEYFSETQRNKGNFPGRFSGRQFSNSRSEMNVSTLELGDSALYLCASRRGSTEAFFGQGTRLTVV.

This clone was seen just once. V is TRBV5-1 and J is TRBJ1-1; D gene ambiguous. V shed 6 bases and J shed 0 bases, with 9 bases lying between them. CDR3 length: 13 amino acids. Germline V CDR1 and CDR2: SGHRS, YFSETQ. The CDR3 protein is CASIGLMNTEAFF. CDR3 DNA: TGCGCCAGCATCGGACTCATGAACACTGAAGCTTTCTTT.

The CDR3 spells CASSLRTGWNYGYTF. DNA for the CDR3: TGTGCCAGCAGTTTACGGACAGGTTGGAACTATGGCTACACCTTC. The chain employs TRBV6-5 and TRBJ1-2; 7 bases are shared with TRBD1. The germline gives CDR1 MNHEY, CDR2 SVGAGI. This CDR3 has 15 residues. The junction had 7 bases not matched to a gene; V was cut back by 4 bases and J by 2 bases.

This CDR3 reads CASSLLGRGDTYEQYF. The CDR3 DNA is TGTGCCAGCAGTTTACTCGGCCGAGGGGATACCTACGAGCAGTACTTC. The chain couples TRBV27 to TRBJ2-7; D may correspond to TRBD1 or TRBD2 (5 bases each). This CDR3 comprises 16 residues. Germline CDR1 reads MNHEY; CDR2 reads SMNVEV (reference sequence). Trimming cost V 2 bases and J 2 bases, with 16 bases left between them.

This clone was found a few times. This chain connects TRBV12-5 to TRBJ1-5; no clear D. Germline V gene data show CDR1 as LGHNT and CDR2 as FRNRAP. The CDR3 contains 18 residues. V lost 2 bases and J 2 bases, leaving 19 bases between the germline ends. CDR3 sequence (DNA): TGTGCTAGTGGTTTGACTGTCCGGTGGTGGGGAGGCAATCAGCCCCAGCATTTT. It translates to CASGLTVRWWGGNQPQHF.

The chain combines TRBV13 with TRBJ2-3, with D tentatively TRBD1 (5 bases). Trimming took 7 bases from V and 4 from J, leaving 9 bases between them. In germline, CDR1 is PRHDT, CDR2 FYEKMQ (reference sequence). This CDR3 comprises 12 residues. For the CDR3, the DNA is TGTGCCAGCAATACAGGTTCAGATACGCAGTATTTT. Its translation is CASNTGSDTQYF. The full variable domain, in which reference TRBV13 and TRBJ2-3 provide the parts outside the CDR3, is AAGVIQSPRHLIKEKRETATLKCYPIPRHDTVYWYQQGPGQDPQFLISFYEKMQSDKGSIPDRFSAQQFSDYHSELNMSSLELGDSALYFCASNTGSDTQYFGPGTRLTVL.

This rearrangement joins TRBV14 to TRBJ2-2; D perhaps matches TRBD1 (5 bases). Germline CDR1 and CDR2: SGHDN and FVKESK. V was trimmed by 1 base and J by 1 base, leaving 28 bases between them. The CDR3 has 22 residues. The CDR3 region has the DNA TGTGCCAGCAGCCAAGTTTTTTTCTTGTTTGCCGGCAGGGCCGAGAACACCGGGGAGCTGTTTTTT. Its protein is CASSQVFFLFAGRAENTGELFF.

V gene TRBV2 combines with J gene TRBJ1-1; TRBD1 might be the D (5 bases). Per the germline V gene, CDR1 is SNHLY and CDR2 is FYNNEI. The CDR3 loop spans 14 amino acids. Trimming pared 6 bases from V and 6 bases from J, leaving 17 bases between. The CDR3 DNA follows: TGTGCCAGCAGGGAGACCCGAACGGGGGCTGAAGCTTTCTTT. Its protein is CASRETRTGAEAFF.

The V gene is TRBV19, the J gene TRBJ2-3; 10 nucleotides align to TRBD1. CDR3 length equals 20 residues. Germline CDR1 reads LNHDA; CDR2 reads SQIVND (reference sequence). The trim removed 5 bases at V and 4 bases at J, leaving 21 bases unmatched. The CDR3 DNA reads TGTGCCAGTAGTTCCTATGGGGACAGGGGTTACTTTTCTTTGTCAGATACGCAGTATTTT. Amino acid sequence: CASSSYGDRGYFSLSDTQYF.

The chain combines TRBV23-1 with TRBJ1-4, with D hard to call. TRBV23-1 has ORF status, its function being uncertain. The V end was cut by 3 bases, the J end by 2 bases, with 7 bases between. The CDR3 totals 14 residues. DNA for the CDR3: TGCGCCAGCAGTCAGGGGATTACTAATGAAAAACTGTTTTTT. This sequence encodes CASSQGITNEKLFF.

As regards this clone: Germline is not matched at one junction end, which may reflect a read error. The CDR3 sequence: CASSLERGNTIYF. In DNA form, the CDR3 reads TGTGCCAGCAGCCTAGAGAGGGGAAACACCATATATTTT. This chain uses TRBV11-2 with TRBJ1-3; the D is unclear. CDR1 is SGHAT and CDR2 is FQNNGV in the germline V gene. CDR3 length: 13 amino acids.

J is TRBJ1-1 and V is TRBV7-2; D possibly corresponds to TRBD1 (6 bases). Germline CDR1 is SGHTA and CDR2 is FQGNSA. Trimming stripped 5 bases from V and 4 bases from J, with 17 bases between. The length of the CDR3 is 15 residues. This CDR3 reads CASSLMTGGVTEAFF. CDR3 nucleotide sequence: TGTGCCAGCAGCCTGATGACAGGAGGGGTCACTGAAGCTTTCTTT.

The V gene is TRBV18, the J gene TRBJ2-7; D is tentatively TRBD1 or TRBD2 (6 bases each). This CDR3 has 13 amino acids. Germline V CDR1 and CDR2: KGHSH, LQKENI. Trimming removed 3 bases at V and 6 bases at J, with 12 bases between. The CDR3 DNA sequence: TGTGCCAGCTCACCCGACGGGGGCCTCGAGCAGTACTTC. This encodes CASSPDGGLEQYF. The variable domain in full, with the rest retrieved from reference TRBV18 and TRBJ2-7, is NAGVMQNPRHLVRRRGQEARLRCSPMKGHSHVYWYRQLPEEGLKFMVYLQKENIIDESGMPKERFSAEFPKEGPSILRIQQVVRGDSAAYFCASSPDGGLEQYFGPGTRLTVT.

The V gene is TRBV4-1, the J gene TRBJ1-2; unclear D gene. CDR1 MGHRA and CDR2 YSYEKL come from the germline V gene. V lost 1 base, J lost 6 bases, and 18 bases lay in between. There are 16 residues in the CDR3. The CDR3 region is CASSQVMGRGSDGYTF. DNA for the CDR3: TGCGCCAGCAGCCAAGTTATGGGGAGAGGGTCTGATGGCTACACCTTC.

The chain combines TRBV5-1 with TRBJ1-3; no clear D. Trimming took 0 bases from V and 0 from J, leaving 13 bases between them. Germline assignment: CDR1 SGHRS and CDR2 YFSETQ. The CDR3 length is 17 residues. CDR3 amino acids: CASSLDPGRPSGNTIYF. The CDR3, as DNA: TGCGCCAGCAGCTTGGACCCCGGACGGCCCTCTGGAAACACCATATATTTT.

In this sample, this clone turned up once. One end of the junction does not line up with germline, which may come from a read error. This chain uses TRBV12-3 or TRBV12-4 with TRBJ1-1; tentative D call: TRBD1 (5 bases). There are 12 residues in the CDR3. CDR3 DNA sequence: TGTGCCAGCAGTCCAACCGGGACTGGAGCTTTCTTT. It translates to CASSPTGTGAFF.